The 30 T cell receptor beta chains listed next were all sequenced from one sample in a study of blood T cell repertoires in COVID-19. Sequencing was performed with immunoSEQ multiplex PCR; in TCRdb, only in-frame clones are kept and a portion is missing. The sample holds under 100,000 clones; around 86% are singletons and the top ten take more than 2%. Sequenced input: peripheral blood. The origin of the receptors is a woman in her 70s with acute or convalescent COVID-19.

This clone was seen more than once but under ten times. The chain joins TRBV18 to TRBJ1-5; D is unresolved. This CDR3 has 17 residues. V shed 2 bases and J shed 0 bases, with 14 bases lying between them. Germline V lookup: CDR1 KGHSH, CDR2 LQKENI. The CDR3 bases are TGTGCCAGCTCACCAGTCGCAGAACCTTTTAGCAATCAGCCCCAGCATTTT. It encodes CASSPVAEPFSNQPQHF.

This chain connects TRBV2 to TRBJ2-7, with D tentatively TRBD1 (6 bases). The V gene lost 6 bases and the J gene lost 2 bases, with 14 bases spanning the gap. The CDR3 is made up of 14 amino acids. Germline-derived CDR1 and CDR2 are SNHLY and FYNNEI. The CDR3 protein is CASRVRDIPYEQYF. The CDR3 nucleotides are TGTGCCAGCAGGGTCCGGGACATCCCCTACGAGCAGTACTTC.

The chain carries TRBV2 and TRBJ1-1, with 7 positions matching TRBD1. The CDR3 has 16 amino acids. Germline CDR1 is SNHLY and CDR2 is FYNNEI. J gave up 11 bases and V 6 bases, and 21 bases lay outside the gene matches. Here the CDR3 DNA reads TGTGCCAGCAGACCCGGACAGACTTCACTAGAACAGGGGGCTTTCTTT. It translates to CASRPGQTSLEQGAFF.

The V call is TRBV6-5, the J call TRBJ1-3, with TRBD1 matching over 7 bases. The CDR3 is made up of 15 amino acids. Per the germline V gene, CDR1 is MNHEY and CDR2 is SVGAGI. V gave up 6 bases and J gave up 0 bases; unmatched junction bases: 5. The CDR3 reads CASSRGQSSGNTIYF. CDR3 DNA sequence: TGTGCCAGCAGCCGGGGACAGAGCTCTGGAAACACCATATATTTT.

As DNA, the CDR3 is TGCGCCAGCAGCTTGGCTTACGAGCAGTACTTC. Translation: CASSLAYEQYF. V gene TRBV5-1 combines with J gene TRBJ2-7; D gene unclear. Germline CDR1 and CDR2: SGHRS and YFSETQ. V was trimmed by 0 bases and J by 4 bases, leaving 2 bases between them. This CDR3 is built from 11 residues. Together with reference TRBV5-1 and TRBJ2-7, the CDR3 gives the full variable domain: KAGVTQTPRYLIKTRGQQVTLSCSPISGHRSVSWYQQTPGQGLQFLFEYFSETQRNKGNFPGRFSGRQFSNSRSEMNVSTLELGDSALYLCASSLAYEQYFGPGTRLTVT.

The chain uses TRBV18 and TRBJ2-6; TRBD1 agrees at 7 bases. This CDR3 comprises 18 residues. The ends lost 1 base at V and 1 base at J; junction bases unmatched: 7. The germline CDR1 and CDR2 sequences are KGHSH and LQKENI. The DNA for the CDR3 is TGTGCCAGCTCACCACGTATAGGACAGGCTTCTGGGGCCAACGTCCTGACTTTC. Encoded protein: CASSPRIGQASGANVLTF.

The V call is TRBV7-2, the J call TRBJ1-4, with D tentatively TRBD1 (6 bases). Per germline, CDR1 SGHTA and CDR2 FQGNSA. The ends were cut back, 1 base at V and 7 bases at J, with 10 bases in the middle. This CDR3 is built from 14 residues. The CDR3, as DNA: TGTGCCAGCAGCTTAGGCGGGGGCCGTGAAAAACTGTTTTTT. Translating gives CASSLGGGREKLFF.

V usage is TRBV25-1 and J usage is TRBJ2-2; TRBD1 matches 9 bases. V lost 3 bases and J lost 2; bases outside the gene matches: 7. This CDR3 has 17 residues. Germline loops: CDR1 MGHDK, CDR2 SYGVNS. The CDR3 loop is CASSETTGQGNTGELFF. CDR3 in DNA: TGTGCCAGCAGTGAGACCACGGGACAGGGTAACACCGGGGAGCTGTTTTTT.

The rearrangement links TRBV5-1 to TRBJ1-2; D is possibly TRBD1 (5 bases). The CDR3 covers 14 residues. Trimming left V 4 bases short and J 0 bases short, with 10 bases between. Per germline, CDR1 SGHRS and CDR2 YFSETQ. The CDR3 loop reads CASSPDTTNYGYTF. In DNA form, the CDR3 reads TGCGCCAGCAGCCCGGACACAACTAACTATGGCTACACCTTC.

This clone was observed a single time. The V call is TRBV6-6, the J call TRBJ2-3; 7 nucleotides align to TRBD1. The CDR3 loop spans 13 amino acids. Trimming removed 4 bases from V and 4 bases from J; junction bases left unmatched: 2. Germline assignment: CDR1 MNHNY and CDR2 SVGAGI (reference sequence). The CDR3: CASSFGQADTQYF. The CDR3 nucleotides are TGTGCCAGCAGTTTTGGACAGGCAGATACGCAGTATTTT.

V and J are TRBV5-1 and TRBJ1-4; D is perhaps TRBD1 (6 bases). Trimming shortened V by 5 bases and J by 0 bases, and 11 bases separated the two germline ends. Per germline, CDR1 SGHRS and CDR2 YFSETQ. There are 15 residues in the CDR3. The CDR3 coding sequence is TGCGCCAGCAGACCGGGACAACCAACTAATGAAAAACTGTTTTTT. Translated, it gives CASRPGQPTNEKLFF.

The rearrangement joins TRBV5-8 to TRBJ1-4; TRBD1 matches 8 bases. This CDR3 spans 16 amino acids. Per germline, CDR1 SGHTS and CDR2 YDEGEE. With V trimmed by 0 bases and J by 6 bases, 7 bases remained unmatched. The CDR3 DNA sequence: TGTGCCAGCAGCTTGGCCTGGGCAGGGGGCCATGAAAAACTGTTTTTT. This sequence encodes CASSLAWAGGHEKLFF.

This clone was seen a handful of times. The V and J genes are TRBV24-1 and TRBJ1-2; TRBD1 might be the D (6 bases). The CDR3 consists of 9 residues. V was shortened by 9 bases and J by 12 bases, with 10 bases between the two germline ends. Germline CDR1 is KGHDR and CDR2 is SFDVKD. CDR3 region: CATRTEHTF. In DNA form, the CDR3 reads TGTGCCACCCGGACAGAACACACCTTC.

The chain is built from TRBV5-4 and TRBJ2-7, with 7 bases lining up with TRBD1. The junction had 12 bases not matched to a gene; V was cut back by 4 bases and J by 5 bases. This CDR3 spans 15 amino acids. Germline V CDR1 and CDR2: SGHNT, YYREEE (reference sequence). The chain's CDR3 is CASSEPGTDVDEQYF. DNA of the CDR3: TGTGCCAGCAGCGAACCCGGGACAGACGTAGACGAGCAGTACTTC. Using reference TRBV5-4 and TRBJ2-7 for the parts outside the CDR3, the full variable domain is ETGVTQSPTHLIKTRGQQVTLRCSSQSGHNTVSWYQQALGQGPQFIFQYYREEENGRGNFPPRFSGLQFPNYSSELNVNALELDDSALYLCASSEPGTDVDEQYFGPGTRLTVT.

The chain combines TRBV25-1 with TRBJ1-1, with TRBD1 matching 7 bases. This CDR3 is 13 amino acids long. J lost 1 base, V lost 5 bases, and 1 base had no gene match. Germline-derived CDR1 and CDR2 are MGHDK and SYGVNS. The CDR3 loop is CASSRDRNTEAFF. In DNA form, the CDR3 reads TGTGCCAGCAGTCGGGACAGGAACACTGAAGCTTTCTTT. Looking up the rest from reference TRBV25-1 and TRBJ1-1 gives the full variable domain: EADIYQTPRYLVIGTGKKITLECSQTMGHDKMYWYQQDPGMELHLIHYSYGVNSTEKGDLSSESTVSRIRTEHFPLTLESARPSHTSQYLCASSRDRNTEAFFGQGTRLTVV.

This clone was seen just once. The chain recombines TRBV6-6 with TRBJ1-5; possible D gene TRBD1, 6 bases. Per germline, CDR1 MNHNY and CDR2 SVGAGI (reference sequence). The V end lost 7 bases, the J end lost 5 bases, and 18 bases lay between the germline ends. This CDR3 comprises 15 residues. CDR3 region: CASKTQGGNDQPQHF. CDR3 coding DNA: TGTGCCAGCAAAACCCAAGGGGGTAATGATCAGCCCCAGCATTTT.

The chain recombines TRBV19 with TRBJ2-2; D gene ambiguous. V was trimmed by 3 bases and J by 1 base, leaving 9 bases between them. The CDR3 is 15 residues long. Looked up from germline, CDR1 is LNHDA and CDR2 is SQIVND (reference sequence). The CDR3 bases are TGTGCCAGTAGTATCCGGGTGAGGAACACCGGGGAGCTGTTTTTT. Residues: CASSIRVRNTGELFF. The full variable domain, completed using reference TRBV19 and TRBJ2-2, is DGGITQSPKYLFRKEGQNVTLSCEQNLNHDAMYWYRQDPGQGLRLIYYSQIVNDFQKGDIAEGYSVSREKKESFPLTVTSAQKNPTAFYLCASSIRVRNTGELFFGEGSRLTVL.

The genes are TRBV18 and TRBJ1-2, with D hard to call. V lost 3 bases, J lost 0 bases, and 14 bases lay in between. CDR3 length: 16 amino acids. CDR1 is KGHSH, CDR2 LQKENI, per germline. CDR3 loop: CASSPQNRGPNYGYTF. CDR3 bases: TGTGCCAGCTCACCGCAGAACCGAGGCCCTAACTATGGCTACACCTTC.

The J gene is TRBJ2-7, the V gene TRBV28, with 10 bases aligning to TRBD1. The junction had 10 bases not matched to a gene; V was cut back by 1 base and J by 7 bases. The CDR3 totals 16 residues. Germline V gene sequence: CDR1 MDHEN, CDR2 SYDVKM. The CDR3 loop is CASSLSGTGVKREQYF. Written as DNA, the CDR3 is TGTGCCAGCAGTTTATCCGGGACAGGGGTAAAAAGGGAGCAGTACTTC. Full variable domain (missing parts from reference TRBV28 and TRBJ2-7): DVKVTQSSRYLVKRTGEKVFLECVQDMDHENMFWYRQDPGLGLRLIYFSYDVKMKEKGDIPEGYSVSREKKERFSLILESASTNQTSMYLCASSLSGTGVKREQYFGPGTRLTVT.

This clone was seen more than once but under ten times. V and J are TRBV3-1 (or the pseudogene TRBV3-2) and TRBJ2-7; the match to TRBD1 covers 8 bases. Germline values: CDR1 LGHDT, CDR2 YNNKEL (reference sequence). The CDR3 contains 16 residues. Losses at the gene ends were 3 bases for V and 5 bases for J; bases not matched to a gene: 12. The CDR3 DNA reads TGTGCCAGCAGCCACTTCTACGGGACAGGTGACGACGAGCAGTACTTC. Translation gives CASSHFYGTGDDEQYF.

The V call is TRBV25-1, the J call TRBJ1-2; 7 bases are a match to TRBD1. Germline assignment: CDR1 MGHDK and CDR2 SYGVNS. The CDR3 totals 14 residues. V lost 3 bases, J lost 4 bases, and 5 bases stayed unmatched. The CDR3 bases are TGTGCCAGCAGTGATGTGGGGGACAGCTATGGCTACACCTTC. Amino acid sequence: CASSDVGDSYGYTF.

The chain employs TRBV28 and TRBJ2-5; 8 bases align to TRBD1. The CDR3 contains 14 residues. The germline V gene has CDR1 MDHEN and CDR2 SYDVKM. V trimming: 10 bases; J trimming: 5 bases; junction bases outside the gene matches: 12. This CDR3 reads CATDPGQGMETQYF. The CDR3 DNA is TGTGCCACCGACCCCGGACAGGGAATGGAGACCCAGTACTTC.

Written as DNA, the CDR3 is TGTGCCAGCAGTCAGTCCGGGACAGGGATCGACGAGCAGTACTTC. This gives the protein CASSQSGTGIDEQYF. The chain links TRBV6-2 or TRBV6-3 to TRBJ2-7, with 9 bases lining up with TRBD1. Losses at the gene ends were 5 bases for V and 5 bases for J; bases not matched to a gene: 10. The CDR3 totals 15 residues. Germline lookup yields CDR1 MNHEY and CDR2 SVGEGT.

This clone was picked up a small number of times. This chain links TRBV5-1 with TRBJ1-4; 9 nucleotides align to TRBD1. CDR3 length: 16 residues. Germline loops: CDR1 SGHRS, CDR2 YFSETQ. Unmatched junction bases numbered 8, after V lost 4 bases and J lost 4 bases. Here the CDR3 reads CASSPGQGTGNEKLFF. The CDR3 DNA is TGCGCCAGCAGCCCGGGACAGGGAACTGGTAATGAAAAACTGTTTTTT.

The chain employs TRBV30 and TRBJ2-5; D possibly corresponds to TRBD2 (5 bases). The germline V gene has CDR1 GTSNPN and CDR2 SVGIG (reference sequence). CDR3 size: 13 residues. Trimming pared 3 bases from V and 1 base from J, leaving 9 bases between. Here the CDR3 DNA reads TGTGCCTGGAGCGGAGGATTCCAAGAGACCCAGTACTTC. Translating it yields CAWSGGFQETQYF.

The rearrangement joins TRBV20-1 to TRBJ1-2; maybe TRBD1 (5 bases). V lost 6 bases to trimming and J lost 13 bases, with 18 bases between them. Germline V gene lookup returns CDR1 DFQATT and CDR2 SNEGSKA (reference sequence). This CDR3 has 11 amino acids. This CDR3 is CSALGPQDCTF. CDR3 nucleotides: TGCAGTGCCCTGGGGCCTCAAGACTGCACCTTC.

The V and J genes are TRBV7-2 and TRBJ1-5; the D gene is possibly TRBD1 (5 bases). CDR1 and CDR2 from the germline V gene are SGHTA and FQGNSA. The V end was cut by 1 base, the J end by 5 bases, with 9 bases between. The CDR3 runs to 14 residues. The CDR3 DNA reads as TGTGCCAGCAGCTTAGATGGGGGGTATCAGCCCCAGCATTTT. Its translation is CASSLDGGYQPQHF.

Only a few counts were recorded for this clone. The rearrangement uses TRBV25-1 and TRBJ1-2; 11 bases line up with TRBD1. J lost 7 bases, V lost 8 bases, and 6 bases had no gene match. Germline lookup yields CDR1 MGHDK and CDR2 SYGVNS. The CDR3 runs 13 residues. Here the CDR3 reads CASRLGTGGGYTF. CDR3 DNA: TGTGCCAGCCGACTCGGGACAGGGGGTGGCTACACCTTC.

The chain couples TRBV7-2 to TRBJ1-4; D unresolved. CDR3 length: 12 amino acids. In germline, CDR1 is SGHTA, CDR2 FQGNSA. Trimming pared 5 bases from V and 10 bases from J, leaving 11 bases between. In nucleotides, the CDR3 is TGTGCCAGCAGCGACCCCGGCGGAAAACTGTTTTTT. As protein: CASSDPGGKLFF. Variable domain in full (rest from reference TRBV7-2 and TRBJ1-4): GAGVSQSPSNKVTEKGKDVELRCDPISGHTALYWYRQSLGQGLEFLIYFQGNSAPDKSGLPSDRFSAERTGGSVSTLTIQRTQQEDSAVYLCASSDPGGKLFFGSGTQLSVL.

V is TRBV6-6 and J is TRBJ1-2, with D tentatively TRBD1 (5 bases). Germline-derived CDR1 and CDR2 are MNHNY and SVGAGI (reference sequence). The CDR3 has 14 residues. V lost 5 bases, J lost 1 base, and 11 bases lay in between. This chain's CDR3 is CASSAGRFNYGYTF. In DNA form, the CDR3 reads TGTGCCAGCAGTGCAGGGAGGTTTAACTATGGCTACACCTTC.